This record concerns one T cell receptor (beta chain) sequence. The antigen remains unidentified. Sequencing was performed with immunoSEQ multiplex PCR; in TCRdb, only in-frame clones are kept and a portion is missing. The table has about 77,000 clones, 85% to 90% seen once. These data belong to a study of OX40 agonist ivuxolimab in advanced cancers. Study results and limitations: Patients who responded partially at 0.1-3.0 mg/kg showed clonal expansion ranking among the lowest.

The germline gives CDR1 KGHSH, CDR2 LQKENI. This CDR3 is built from 16 residues. The trim removed 3 bases at V and 0 bases at J, leaving 7 bases unmatched. This receptor was obtained from an adult with an advanced solid tumor such as melanoma, head and neck, liver or kidney cancer. Source: CD4+ or CD8+ T cells sorted from blood, taken in a trial of the OX40 agonist ivuxolimab. This chain links TRBV18 with TRBJ2-7; 8 nucleotides agree with TRBD1. CDR3 sequence reads: CASSPYTGGFSYEQYF. The CDR3 DNA is TGTGCCAGCTCACCTTATACAGGGGGATTCTCCTACGAGCAGTACTTC.